A selection of T cell receptor beta chains follows, all from one sample in a study of T cell repertoires in cytomegalovirus infection. Antigens of these TCRs are unknown. TCRdb reprocessed the reads via MiXCR and lists one record per CDR3 protein. The table has hundreds of thousands of distinct CDR3 sequences, approximately 32% seen once. This specimen consisted of cultured CD8+ T cells from PBMCs, obtained from culture after CMV antigen stimulation. Source of these receptors: a human donor in good health (CMV status not recorded). Some clones in this sample may be carry-over from other donors' samples. The CDR3 runs from the conserved cysteine through the conserved F or W. The order of the fields is V gene, clone size, D gene, J gene, CDR3 DNA, CDR3 protein. D genes are given only for firm matches. Clone size is given for some rows only: seen once, a few or many times, or a class if the clone is expanded.

>TRBV19|.|.|TRBJ1-1
TGTGCCAGTAGCCTAGGACAGTCTGGGAACACTGAAGCTTTCTTT
CASSLGQSGNTEAFF
>TRBV7-6|.|.|TRBJ2-3
TGTGCCAGCAGCTTACGGGACCTTTCTAGCACAGATACGCAGTATTTT
CASSLRDLSSTDTQYF
>TRBV6-2/TRBV6-3|.|.|TRBJ2-3
TGTGCCAGCAGTTACTCGAGTGGGGCACTCACAGATACGCAGTATTTT
CASSYSSGALTDTQYF
>TRBV6-1|few|.|TRBJ2-1
TGTGCCAGCAGTGAACTTGTTTACAATGAGCAGTTCTTC
CASSELVYNEQFF
>TRBV15|few|.|TRBJ2-2
TGTGCCACCACCTCACGGGGAGGCACCGGGGAGCTGTTTTTT
CATTSRGGTGELFF
>TRBV7-8|many|.|TRBJ2-3
TGTGCCAGCAGCGTTATGGGGGCCCCGGGGGCAGATACGCAGTATTTT
CASSVMGAPGADTQYF
>TRBV7-2|many|TRBD2|TRBJ2-1
TGTGCCAGCAGCCACTGGACTAGCGGACCCTACAATGAGCAGTTCTTC
CASSHWTSGPYNEQFF
>TRBV5-5|.|TRBD1|TRBJ1-5
TGTGCCAGCAGCTCCACAGGGGGCAGACAGCCCCAGCATTTT
CASSSTGGRQPQHF
>TRBV15|.|.|TRBJ1-2
TGTGCCACCAGCGCCCAAACGGGGGAGTACTATGGCTACACCTTC
CATSAQTGEYYGYTF
>TRBV7-3|few|.|TRBJ1-6
TGTGCCAGCAGCTTGGACGAAGGAAATTCACCCCTCCACTTT
CASSLDEGNSPLHF
>TRBV7-6|many|TRBD2|TRBJ2-1
TGTGCCAGCAGCTTAGGACCTAGCGGGGGGGCCGGTGAGCAGTTCTTC
CASSLGPSGGAGEQFF
>TRBV10-3|.|.|TRBJ2-2
TGTGCCACCTATTCCCTGAACCTGAACACCGGGGAGCTGTTTTTT
CATYSLNLNTGELFF
>TRBV7-6|.|TRBD1|TRBJ2-1
TGTGCCAGCAGCTCGACAGGGATACAGTTCTTC
CASSSTGIQFF
>TRBV6-4|few|.|TRBJ2-2
TGTGCCAGCCCGACCCGGACTCCGGACCCCGGGGAGCTGTTTTTT
CASPTRTPDPGELFF
>TRBV7-6|many|.|TRBJ1-4
TGTGCCAGCAGCTCCTACAGGGCACAACTGTCCGATGAAAAACTGTTTTTT
CASSSYRAQLSDEKLFF
>TRBV6-2/TRBV6-3|.|.|TRBJ2-1
TGTGCCAGCAGTTACTCTGAACTCAATGAGCAGTTCTTC
CASSYSELNEQFF
>TRBV6-2/TRBV6-3|few|TRBD1|TRBJ2-5
TGTGCCAGCAGTTACGATCCCGCGACAGGGGACCAAGAGACCCAGTACTTC
CASSYDPATGDQETQYF
>TRBV28|few|TRBD1|TRBJ1-4
TGTGCCAGCGGGACAGAGGGAGGGGAAAAACTGTTTTTT
CASGTEGGEKLFF
>TRBV27|.|.|TRBJ1-2
TGTGCCAGCAGTTCCACTGTGGATGGCTACACCTTC
CASSSTVDGYTF
>TRBV10-3|many|TRBD1|TRBJ1-6
TGTGCCATCAGGGGGCAGACAGGGGGAAGGGGACCCCTCCACTTT
CAIRGQTGGRGPLHF
>TRBV12-3/TRBV12-4|.|TRBD1|TRBJ2-7
TGTGCCAGCAGTGGGACAGGGTACCCTTACGAGCAGTACTTC
CASSGTGYPYEQYF
>TRBV7-9|few|.|TRBJ2-7
TGTGCCAGCAGCTCCCCGACCGGGACTCGCATCTACGAGCAGTACTTC
CASSSPTGTRIYEQYF
>TRBV25-1|.|.|TRBJ1-6
TGTGCCAGCAGTGAATACAGTAATTCACCCCTCCACTTT
CASSEYSNSPLHF
>TRBV4-1|few|.|TRBJ2-2
TGCGCCAGCAGCCGGAAACCTTTAGGGGCGGTCACCGGGGAGCTGTTTTTT
CASSRKPLGAVTGELFF
>TRBV27|.|.|TRBJ2-6
TGTGCCAGCAGTTTATCTGGAGGGGCCAACGTCCTGACTTTC
CASSLSGGANVLTF
>TRBV2|.|TRBD1|TRBJ1-3
TGTGCCAGTAGACAGGGGCGAAACACCATATATTTT
CASRQGRNTIYF
>TRBV7-9|few|.|TRBJ2-6
TGTGCCAGCAGCTTACAAGCTGGGGCCAACGTCCTGACTTTC
CASSLQAGANVLTF
>TRBV7-2|many|TRBD1|TRBJ2-4
TGTGCCAGCAGCCCCCGGACAGGGGGCAATAACATTCAGTACTTC
CASSPRTGGNNIQYF
>TRBV6-1|few|.|TRBJ2-1
TGTGCCAGTAGGTCAGGGTCCTACAATGAGCAGTTCTTC
CASRSGSYNEQFF
>TRBV5-4|.|TRBD1|TRBJ1-2
TGTGCCAGCAGGCCACCCCAGGGGGCGCCGGGCTACACCTTC
CASRPPQGAPGYTF
>TRBV7-2|many|.|TRBJ2-2
TGTGCCAGCAGCTTAGGGACAGTGGCCGGGGAGCTGTTTTTT
CASSLGTVAGELFF
>TRBV7-2|many|TRBD2|TRBJ2-1
TGTGCCAGCAGGCCACGACTAGCGGGGGGGTACAATGAGCAGTTCTTC
CASRPRLAGGYNEQFF
>TRBV12-3/TRBV12-4|few|.|TRBJ2-3
TGTGCCAGCATCCCACGCACAGATACGCAGTATTTT
CASIPRTDTQYF
>TRBV19|once|.|TRBJ1-1
TGTGCCAGTAGTATCCTCAGAGGGAAGGGTTTGGACACTGAAGCTTTCTTT
CASSILRGKGLDTEAFF
>TRBV19|.|TRBD1|TRBJ1-2
TGTGCCAGCCTAGGGGGCGAATATGGCTACACCTTC
CASLGGEYGYTF
>TRBV2|few|.|TRBJ1-2
TGTGCCAGCAGTGAAAAGGGCCCGGGCCCCGGGCGGGATGGCTACACCTTC
CASSEKGPGPGRDGYTF
>TRBV6-2/TRBV6-3|once|TRBD2|TRBJ2-5
TGTGCCAGCAGTTACAGCCGGGCTAGCGGGGAAGAGACCCAGTACTTC
CASSYSRASGEETQYF
>TRBV4-1|.|TRBD2|TRBJ2-1
TGCGCCAGCAGCCAAGAGCCACTAGCGGGAGGGAATGAGCAGTTCTTC
CASSQEPLAGGNEQFF
>TRBV7-8|many|TRBD1|TRBJ1-4
TGTGCCAGCAGCATGTCCGGGACAGTGAATGAAAAACTGTTTTTT
CASSMSGTVNEKLFF
>TRBV11-2|.|.|TRBJ2-2
TGTGCCAGCAGCCAAGGGGGTCTTAAAAGGTCCGGGGAGCTGTTTTTT
CASSQGGLKRSGELFF
>TRBV9|few|TRBD2|TRBJ2-1
TGTGCCAGCAGCTATAGCGGGAACTCCTACAATGAGCAGTTCTTC
CASSYSGNSYNEQFF
>TRBV7-8|.|.|TRBJ1-1
TGTGTCAGCAGCTTAGGAGGCGCTGAAGCTTTCTTT
CVSSLGGAEAFF
>TRBV6-5|many|.|TRBJ1-1
TGTGCCAGCAGTTACGTGGGGGGGACTGAAGCTTTCTTT
CASSYVGGTEAFF
>TRBV9|.|.|TRBJ1-2
TGTGCCAGCAGCGTAGGAGGGGCAAGTCAAGGCTACACCTTC
CASSVGGASQGYTF